This passage covers 18 T cell receptor beta chains from one sample sequenced in a study of beta chain features in type 1 diabetes. Study observations and caveats: For Type 1 diabetes patients, all four CD4+ subsets carried TCRB CDR3s that were moderately but significantly shorter.

Every bit of the isolated RNA underwent reverse transcription, so sequencing read expressed TCRB transcripts. Repertoires were generated with immunoSEQ multiplex PCR, while TCRdb's copy carries only in-frame clones and drops some. Counted here are 300,000 to 350,000 clones, around 8.5% occurring once; the ten biggest clones make up around 1%. What these receptors recognize is not known. Sequencing was performed on central memory CD4+ T cells from blood. Receptors were obtained from a young man with type 1 diabetes.

This clone was seen a few times. At one end the junction does not follow the germline gene, possibly because of a read error. This chain uses TRBV29-1 with TRBJ2-5; D tentatively fits TRBD1 or TRBD2 (5 bases each). Germline V gene data show CDR1 as SQVTM and CDR2 as ANQGSEA. This CDR3 contains 13 residues. CDR3: CSVGGPGSESQYF. The CDR3 bases are TGCAGCGTTGGGGGACCGGGATCAGAGTCCCAGTACTTC.

The chain couples TRBV5-1 to TRBJ2-7, with 10 bases that match TRBD2. This CDR3 is built from 18 residues. Germline CDR1 SGHRS, CDR2 YFSETQ. V was pared by 0 bases and J by 4 bases, with 13 bases of the junction left unmatched. For the CDR3, the DNA is TGCGCCAGCAGCTTGGCTCCGGCCCAGCGGGGGGGACATTACGAGCAGTACTTC. Protein: CASSLAPAQRGGHYEQYF.

The genes are TRBV7-7 and TRBJ2-1; D uncertain. The CDR3 is 14 residues long. V lost 4 bases, J lost 9 bases, and 16 bases lay in between. Germline V CDR1 and CDR2: SSHAT, FNYEAQ (reference sequence). DNA for the CDR3: TGTGCCAGCAGCTCTCGGCTGGCGTCCTCTGAGCAGTTCTTC. Translation: CASSSRLASSEQFF.

CDR3 sequence (DNA): TGCGCCAGCAGCTTGGTTGGTCAGCAAGAGACCCAGTACTTC. Its protein product is CASSLVGQQETQYF. The chain recombines TRBV5-1 with TRBJ2-5; D gene unclear. The CDR3 runs to 14 residues. Trimming took off 0 bases at V and 2 bases at J, with 8 bases between the two ends. The germline CDR1 and CDR2 sequences are SGHRS and YFSETQ.

The gene calls are TRBV7-9 and TRBJ2-5; 9 nucleotides match TRBD2. CDR1 and CDR2 from the germline V gene are SEHNR and FQNEAQ (reference sequence). Trimming cost V 3 bases and J 1 base; bases outside gene matches: 6. The CDR3 has 16 amino acids. CDR3 residues: CASSLAGAGGQETQYF. For the CDR3, the DNA is TGTGCCAGCAGCTTGGCTGGAGCGGGGGGCCAAGAGACCCAGTACTTC.

The chain employs TRBV11-2 and TRBJ1-5; tentatively, D is TRBD1 (5 bases). This CDR3 has 15 amino acids. Trimming took 1 base from V and 4 from J, leaving 11 bases between them. CDR1 SGHAT and CDR2 FQNNGV come from the germline V gene. CDR3 nucleotide sequence: TGTGCCAGCAGCTTAGGGGGGTTGAGGAATCAGCCCCAGCATTTT. Translation gives CASSLGGLRNQPQHF.

This clone was observed a few times. CDR3 protein: CASSEVNTEAFF. In nucleotides, the CDR3 is TGTGCCAGCAGTGAAGTTAACACTGAAGCTTTCTTT. V and J are TRBV6-1 and TRBJ1-1; no definite D call. CDR3 length: 12 amino acids. Germline V gene lookup returns CDR1 MNHNS and CDR2 SASEGT. The V end was cut by 1 base, the J end by 2 bases, with 2 bases between.

A few counts support this clone. Here the CDR3 DNA reads TGCAGCGTCTGGACAGGTAACGTCGACGAGCAGTACTTC. This translates into CSVWTGNVDEQYF. J is TRBJ2-7 and V is TRBV29-1; 7 nucleotides agree with TRBD1. The V segment lost 6 bases and the J segment 5 bases; nucleotides outside the gene matches: 10. This CDR3 comprises 13 residues. Germline lookup yields CDR1 SQVTM and CDR2 ANQGSEA.

Remarks on this clone: Other DNA sequences in the same sample also yield this CDR3. The chain couples TRBV7-2 to TRBJ2-1, with no clear D. The germline gives CDR1 SGHTA, CDR2 FQGNSA. The CDR3 sequence is 15 residues long. V was shortened by 1 base and J by 0 bases, with 7 bases between the two germline ends. This CDR3 reads CASSLDPSSYNEQFF. The CDR3, as DNA: TGTGCCAGCAGCTTAGACCCGAGCTCCTACAATGAGCAGTTCTTC.

This clone was recorded a few times. The genes are TRBV28 and TRBJ2-4; D ambiguous. Trimming pared 7 bases from V and 1 base from J, leaving 2 bases between. Germline-derived CDR1 and CDR2 are MDHEN and SYDVKM. The CDR3 totals 11 residues. DNA for the CDR3: TGTGCCAGCACGGCCAAAAACATTCAGTACTTC. Encoded protein: CASTAKNIQYF.

This clone showed up just a few times. The genes are TRBV5-1 and TRBJ2-3; 7 bases are a match to TRBD2. This CDR3 has 15 residues. Germline V gene data show CDR1 as SGHRS and CDR2 as YFSETQ. V shed 0 bases and J 5 bases; nucleotides not matched to a gene: 6. CDR3 sequence: CASSLDSREGDTQYF. Written as DNA, the CDR3 is TGCGCCAGCAGCTTGGATTCCAGGGAGGGAGATACGCAGTATTTT.

This clone was detected only a few times. This sequence joins TRBV7-2 and TRBJ2-7; D remains ambiguous. The germline gives CDR1 SGHTA, CDR2 FQGNSA. V lost 0 bases, J lost 6 bases, and 12 bases lay in between. The CDR3 length is 14 residues. In nucleotides, the CDR3 is TGTGCCAGCAGCTTAGCTCGTAAGGGCGGCGAGCAGTACTTC. This translates into CASSLARKGGEQYF.

The chain carries TRBV19 and TRBJ1-2, with D possibly TRBD1 on 5 matching bases. The germline V gene has CDR1 LNHDA and CDR2 SQIVND (reference sequence). The CDR3 loop spans 13 amino acids. V shed 3 bases and J shed 5 bases, with 10 bases lying between them. The CDR3 loop reads CASSIPGPYGYTF. In nucleotides, the CDR3 is TGTGCCAGTAGTATCCCAGGGCCTTATGGCTACACCTTC.

This clone turned up a few times. J is TRBJ2-1 and V is TRBV5-1, with 10 bases lining up with TRBD2. This CDR3 spans 18 amino acids. From germline, CDR1 is SGHRS and CDR2 YFSETQ. The V segment lost 3 bases and the J segment 2 bases; nucleotides outside the gene matches: 11. The CDR3 protein is CASSSLPSGGVTYNEQFF. The CDR3 nucleotides are TGCGCCAGCAGCTCACTCCCTAGCGGGGGAGTAACCTACAATGAGCAGTTCTTC.

The J gene is TRBJ1-2, the V gene TRBV30; D not resolved. The CDR3 has 10 amino acids. V was shortened by 1 base and J by 8 bases, with 5 bases between the two germline ends. The germline CDR1 and CDR2 sequences are GTSNPN and SVGIG (reference sequence). CDR3 DNA sequence: TGTGCCTGGAGTGAAGGGGGCTACACCTTC. It specifies CAWSEGGYTF.

This clone was found a few times. The chain uses TRBV11-2 and TRBJ2-7, with D hard to call. The V end lost 3 bases, the J end lost 6 bases, and 9 bases lay between the germline ends. Germline loops: CDR1 SGHAT, CDR2 FQNNGV. The CDR3 totals 12 residues. CDR3 sequence reads: CASSLSSGEQYF. CDR3 DNA sequence: TGTGCCAGCAGCTTGTCTTCCGGCGAGCAGTACTTC.

There are many counts of this clone. The genes are TRBV5-4 and TRBJ2-1; unclear D gene. Trimming removed 0 bases at V and 7 bases at J, with 5 bases between. The CDR3 runs 12 residues. CDR1 is SGHNT, CDR2 YYREEE, per germline (reference sequence). CDR3 protein: CASSLDENEQFF. Written as DNA, the CDR3 is TGTGCCAGCAGCTTGGACGAGAATGAGCAGTTCTTC.

This chain uses TRBV28 with TRBJ2-1, with 8 bases matching TRBD2. Germline loops: CDR1 MDHEN, CDR2 SYDVKM. This CDR3 is built from 12 residues. The CDR3 is CGAGVTYNEQFF. Here the CDR3 DNA reads TGTGGAGCGGGGGTGACCTACAATGAGCAGTTCTTC.